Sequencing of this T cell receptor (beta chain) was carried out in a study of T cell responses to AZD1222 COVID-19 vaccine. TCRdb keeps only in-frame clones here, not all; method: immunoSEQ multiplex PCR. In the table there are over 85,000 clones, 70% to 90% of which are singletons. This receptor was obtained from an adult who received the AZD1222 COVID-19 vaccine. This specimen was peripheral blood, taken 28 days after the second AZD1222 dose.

In DNA form, the CDR3 reads TGCGCCAGCAGCTTGTGGCAGGGGTCCACTGAAGCTTTCTTT. Translating it yields CASSLWQGSTEAFF. The J gene is TRBJ1-1, the V gene TRBV5-1; D perhaps matches TRBD1 (6 bases). Looked up from germline, CDR1 is SGHRS and CDR2 is YFSETQ. The CDR3 consists of 14 residues. V was trimmed by 1 base and J by 4 bases, leaving 11 bases between them. The full variable domain, rest sourced from reference TRBV5-1 and TRBJ1-1, is KAGVTQTPRYLIKTRGQQVTLSCSPISGHRSVSWYQQTPGQGLQFLFEYFSETQRNKGNFPGRFSGRQFSNSRSEMNVSTLELGDSALYLCASSLWQGSTEAFFGQGTRLTVV.